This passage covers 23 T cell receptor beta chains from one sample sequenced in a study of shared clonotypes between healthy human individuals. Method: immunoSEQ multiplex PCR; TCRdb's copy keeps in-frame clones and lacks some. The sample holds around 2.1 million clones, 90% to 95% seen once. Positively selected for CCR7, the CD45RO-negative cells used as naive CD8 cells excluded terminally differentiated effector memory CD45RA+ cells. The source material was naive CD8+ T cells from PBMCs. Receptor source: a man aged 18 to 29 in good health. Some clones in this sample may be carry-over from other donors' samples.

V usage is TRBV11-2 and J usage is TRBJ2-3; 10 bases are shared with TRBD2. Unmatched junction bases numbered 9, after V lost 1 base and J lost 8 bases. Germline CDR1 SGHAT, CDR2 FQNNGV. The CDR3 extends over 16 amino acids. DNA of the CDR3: TGTGCCAGCAGCTTAGTAGGCCTAGCGGGGGTGGGTACGCAGTATTTT. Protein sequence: CASSLVGLAGVGTQYF.

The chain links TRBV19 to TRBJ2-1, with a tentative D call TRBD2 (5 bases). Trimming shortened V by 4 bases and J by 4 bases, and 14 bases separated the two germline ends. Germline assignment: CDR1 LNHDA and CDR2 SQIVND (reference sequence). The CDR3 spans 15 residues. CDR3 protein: CASSNSDPSYNEQFF. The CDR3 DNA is TGTGCCAGTAGTAATAGCGATCCCTCTTACAATGAGCAGTTCTTC.

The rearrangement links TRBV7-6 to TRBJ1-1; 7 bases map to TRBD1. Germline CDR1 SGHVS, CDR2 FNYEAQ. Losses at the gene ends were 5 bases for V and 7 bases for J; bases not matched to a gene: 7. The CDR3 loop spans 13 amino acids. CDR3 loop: CASSLGQLNEAFF. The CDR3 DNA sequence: TGTGCCAGCAGCCTGGGACAGCTTAATGAAGCTTTCTTT.

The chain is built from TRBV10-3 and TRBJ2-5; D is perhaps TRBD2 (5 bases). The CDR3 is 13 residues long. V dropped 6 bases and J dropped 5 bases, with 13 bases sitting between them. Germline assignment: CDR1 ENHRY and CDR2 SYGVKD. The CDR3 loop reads CAIREVLGETQYF. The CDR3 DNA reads TGTGCCATCAGGGAGGTCTTGGGGGAGACCCAGTACTTC.

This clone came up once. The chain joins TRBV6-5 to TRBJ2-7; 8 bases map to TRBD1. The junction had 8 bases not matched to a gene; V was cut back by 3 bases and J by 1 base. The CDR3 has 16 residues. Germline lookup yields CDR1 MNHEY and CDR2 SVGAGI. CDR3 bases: TGTGCCAGCAGTTATTCGACAGGGGTTGCGTCCTACGAGCAGTACTTC. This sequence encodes CASSYSTGVASYEQYF.

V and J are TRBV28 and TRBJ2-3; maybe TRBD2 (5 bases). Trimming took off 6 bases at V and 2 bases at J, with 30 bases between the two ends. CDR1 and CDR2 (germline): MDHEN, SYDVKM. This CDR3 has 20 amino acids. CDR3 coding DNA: TGTGCCAGCAGATCGAAACTAGACGGCTACGAAAATCGAATCACAGATACGCAGTATTTT. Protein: CASRSKLDGYENRITDTQYF. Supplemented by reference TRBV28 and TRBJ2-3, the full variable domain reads DVKVTQSSRYLVKRTGEKVFLECVQDMDHENMFWYRQDPGLGLRLIYFSYDVKMKEKGDIPEGYSVSREKKERFSLILESASTNQTSMYLCASRSKLDGYENRITDTQYFGPGTRLTVL.

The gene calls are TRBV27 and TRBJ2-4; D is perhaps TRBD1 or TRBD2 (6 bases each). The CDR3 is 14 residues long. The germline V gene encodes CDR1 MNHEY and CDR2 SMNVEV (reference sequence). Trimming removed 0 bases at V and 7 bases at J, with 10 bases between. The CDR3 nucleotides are TGTGCCAGCAGTTTATCGGAGGGGGGTAACATTCAGTACTTC. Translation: CASSLSEGGNIQYF.

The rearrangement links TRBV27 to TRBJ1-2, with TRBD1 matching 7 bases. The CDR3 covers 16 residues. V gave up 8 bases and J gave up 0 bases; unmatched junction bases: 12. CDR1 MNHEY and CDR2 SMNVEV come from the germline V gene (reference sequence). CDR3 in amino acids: CASALAGGYTNYGYTF. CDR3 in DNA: TGTGCCAGCGCTCTGGCAGGGGGATATACTAACTATGGCTACACCTTC.

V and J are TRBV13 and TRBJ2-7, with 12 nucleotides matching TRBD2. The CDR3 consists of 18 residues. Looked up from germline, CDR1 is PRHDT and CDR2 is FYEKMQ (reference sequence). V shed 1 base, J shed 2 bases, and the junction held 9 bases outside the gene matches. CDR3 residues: CASSLVPRTSGTTYEQYF. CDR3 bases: TGTGCCAGCAGCTTAGTTCCCCGGACTAGCGGGACCACCTACGAGCAGTACTTC.

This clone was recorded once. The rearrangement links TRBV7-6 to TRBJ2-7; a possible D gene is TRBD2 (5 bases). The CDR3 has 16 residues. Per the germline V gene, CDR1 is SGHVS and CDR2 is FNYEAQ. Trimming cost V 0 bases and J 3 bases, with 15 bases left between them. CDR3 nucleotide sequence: TGTGCCAGCAGCTTAGCGTCCGCGGCTAGCAGCTACGAGCAGTACTTC. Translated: CASSLASAASSYEQYF.

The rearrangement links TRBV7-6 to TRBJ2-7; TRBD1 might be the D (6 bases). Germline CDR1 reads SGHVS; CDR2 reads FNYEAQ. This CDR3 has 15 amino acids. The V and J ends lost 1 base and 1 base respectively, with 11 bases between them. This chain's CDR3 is CASSLGSTGSYEQYF. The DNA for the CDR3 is TGTGCCAGCAGCTTAGGGTCGACAGGTTCCTACGAGCAGTACTTC.

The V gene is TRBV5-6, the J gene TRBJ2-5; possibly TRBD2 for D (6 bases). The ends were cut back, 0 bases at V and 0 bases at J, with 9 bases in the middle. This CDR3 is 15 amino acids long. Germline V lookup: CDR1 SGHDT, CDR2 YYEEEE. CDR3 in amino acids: CASSLAGSYQETQYF. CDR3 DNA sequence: TGTGCCAGCAGCTTGGCCGGGAGCTACCAAGAGACCCAGTACTTC.

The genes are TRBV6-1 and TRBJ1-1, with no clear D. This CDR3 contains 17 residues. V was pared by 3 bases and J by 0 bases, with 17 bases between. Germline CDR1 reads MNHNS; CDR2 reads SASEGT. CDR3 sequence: CASSDWGGPNLNTEAFF. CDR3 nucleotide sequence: TGTGCCAGCAGTGATTGGGGAGGGCCTAATTTGAACACTGAAGCTTTCTTT.

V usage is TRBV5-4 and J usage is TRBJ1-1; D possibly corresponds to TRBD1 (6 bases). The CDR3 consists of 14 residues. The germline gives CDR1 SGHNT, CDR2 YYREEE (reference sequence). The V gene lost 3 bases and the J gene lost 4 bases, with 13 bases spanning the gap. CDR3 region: CASSYRGAGTEAFF. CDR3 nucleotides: TGTGCCAGCAGCTATAGGGGGGCCGGCACTGAAGCTTTCTTT. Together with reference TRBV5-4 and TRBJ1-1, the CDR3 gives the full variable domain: ETGVTQSPTHLIKTRGQQVTLRCSSQSGHNTVSWYQQALGQGPQFIFQYYREEENGRGNFPPRFSGLQFPNYSSELNVNALELDDSALYLCASSYRGAGTEAFFGQGTRLTVV.

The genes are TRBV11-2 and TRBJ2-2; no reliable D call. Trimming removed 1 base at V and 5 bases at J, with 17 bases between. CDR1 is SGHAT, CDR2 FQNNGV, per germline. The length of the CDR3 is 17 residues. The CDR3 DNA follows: TGTGCCAGCAGCTTAGGAACCCTACGACGTCGGACCGGGGAGCTGTTTTTT. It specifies CASSLGTLRRRTGELFF.

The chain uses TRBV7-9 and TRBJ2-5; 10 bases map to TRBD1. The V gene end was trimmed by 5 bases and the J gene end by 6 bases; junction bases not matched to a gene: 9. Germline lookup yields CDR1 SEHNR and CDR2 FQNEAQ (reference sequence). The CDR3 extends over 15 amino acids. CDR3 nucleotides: TGTGCCAGCAGCGCCTCCGGGACAGGGGCAAAGACCCAGTACTTC. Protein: CASSASGTGAKTQYF.

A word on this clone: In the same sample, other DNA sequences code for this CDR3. The CDR3 loop is CSARNEQFF. The CDR3 DNA reads as TGCAGTGCTAGGAATGAGCAGTTCTTC. This chain joins TRBV20-1 and TRBJ2-1; D is unclear. The CDR3 loop spans 9 amino acids. CDR1 and CDR2 (germline): DFQATT, SNEGSKA (reference sequence). The V end lost 3 bases, the J end lost 7 bases, and 1 base lay between the germline ends.

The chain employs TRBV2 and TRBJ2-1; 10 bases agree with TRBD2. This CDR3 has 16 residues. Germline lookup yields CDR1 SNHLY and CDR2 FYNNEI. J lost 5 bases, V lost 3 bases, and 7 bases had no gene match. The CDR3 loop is CASSDLSGRNNNEQFF. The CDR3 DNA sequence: TGTGCCAGCAGTGATCTTAGCGGGAGGAACAACAATGAGCAGTTCTTC.

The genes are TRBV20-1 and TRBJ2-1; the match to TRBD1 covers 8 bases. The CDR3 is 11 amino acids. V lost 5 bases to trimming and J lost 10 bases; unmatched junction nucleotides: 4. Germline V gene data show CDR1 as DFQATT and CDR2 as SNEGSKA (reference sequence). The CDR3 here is CSAPRTGEQFF. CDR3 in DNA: TGCAGTGCTCCACGGACAGGGGAGCAGTTCTTC.

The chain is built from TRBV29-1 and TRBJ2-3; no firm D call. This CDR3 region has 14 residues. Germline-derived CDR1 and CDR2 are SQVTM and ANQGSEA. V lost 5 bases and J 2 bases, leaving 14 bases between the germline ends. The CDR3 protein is CSVTGFDTTDTQYF. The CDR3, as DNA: TGCAGCGTTACGGGTTTTGACACCACAGATACGCAGTATTTT.

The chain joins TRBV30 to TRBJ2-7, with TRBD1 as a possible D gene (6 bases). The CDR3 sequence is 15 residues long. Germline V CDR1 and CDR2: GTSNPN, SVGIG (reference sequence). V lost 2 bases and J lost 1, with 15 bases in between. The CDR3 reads CAWSLGTGWSYEQYF. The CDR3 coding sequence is TGTGCCTGGAGTCTGGGAACAGGGTGGTCCTACGAGCAGTACTTC.

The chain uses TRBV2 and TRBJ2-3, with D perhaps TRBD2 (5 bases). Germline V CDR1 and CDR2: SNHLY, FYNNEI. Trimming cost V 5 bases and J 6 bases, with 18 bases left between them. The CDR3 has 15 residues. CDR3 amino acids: CASSTRHPLGDTQYF. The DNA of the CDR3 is TGTGCCAGCAGTACTAGGCACCCCTTGGGGGATACGCAGTATTTT.

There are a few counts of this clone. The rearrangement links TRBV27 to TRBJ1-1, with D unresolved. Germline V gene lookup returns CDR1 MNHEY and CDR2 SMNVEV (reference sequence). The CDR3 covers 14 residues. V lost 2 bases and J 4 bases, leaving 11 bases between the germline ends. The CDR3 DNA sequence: TGTGCCAGCAGTTTAAATGGACCGACCACTGAAGCTTTCTTT. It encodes CASSLNGPTTEAFF.